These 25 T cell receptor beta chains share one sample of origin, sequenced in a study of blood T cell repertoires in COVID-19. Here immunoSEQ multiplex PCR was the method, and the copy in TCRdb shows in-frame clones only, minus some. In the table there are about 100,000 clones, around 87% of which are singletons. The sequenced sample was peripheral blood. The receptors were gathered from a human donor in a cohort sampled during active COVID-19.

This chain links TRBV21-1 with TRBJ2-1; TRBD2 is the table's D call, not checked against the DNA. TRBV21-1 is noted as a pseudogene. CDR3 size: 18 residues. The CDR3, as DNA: TGTGCCAGCAGCAGATATGAGGAGCTGTCGAGCTCCTACAATGAGCAGTTCTTC. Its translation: CASSRYEELSSSYNEQFF.

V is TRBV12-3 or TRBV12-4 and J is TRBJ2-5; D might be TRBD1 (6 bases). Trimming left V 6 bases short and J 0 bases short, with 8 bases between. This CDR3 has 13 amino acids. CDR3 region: CASRDRNQETQYF. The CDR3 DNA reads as TGTGCCAGCAGGGACAGAAACCAAGAGACCCAGTACTTC.

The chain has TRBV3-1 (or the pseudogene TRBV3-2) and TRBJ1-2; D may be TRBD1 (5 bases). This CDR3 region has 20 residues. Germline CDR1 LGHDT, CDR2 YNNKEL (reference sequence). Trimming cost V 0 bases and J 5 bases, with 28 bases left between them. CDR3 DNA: TGTGCCAGCAGCCAAGACTTAATATCGCAGCGAATAAGGGGCCGGTATGGCTACACCTTC. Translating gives CASSQDLISQRIRGRYGYTF.

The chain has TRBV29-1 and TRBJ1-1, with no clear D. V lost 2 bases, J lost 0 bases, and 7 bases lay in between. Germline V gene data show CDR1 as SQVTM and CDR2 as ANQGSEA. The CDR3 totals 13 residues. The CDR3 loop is CSVESVMNTEAFF. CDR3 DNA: TGCAGCGTTGAATCGGTAATGAACACTGAAGCTTTCTTT.

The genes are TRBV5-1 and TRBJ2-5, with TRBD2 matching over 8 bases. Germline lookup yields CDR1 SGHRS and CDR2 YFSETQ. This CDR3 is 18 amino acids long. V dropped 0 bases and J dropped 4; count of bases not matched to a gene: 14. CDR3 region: CASSLGGTAGANGETQYF. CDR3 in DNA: TGCGCCAGCAGCTTGGGAGGTACAGCGGGAGCGAATGGAGAGACCCAGTACTTC.

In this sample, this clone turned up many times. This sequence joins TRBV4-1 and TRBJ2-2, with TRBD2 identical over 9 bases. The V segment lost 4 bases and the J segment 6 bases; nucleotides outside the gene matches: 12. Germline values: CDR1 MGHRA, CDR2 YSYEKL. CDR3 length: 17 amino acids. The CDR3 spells CASSRLLAGGMAGELFF. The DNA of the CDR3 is TGCGCCAGCAGCCGCCTTCTTGCGGGAGGGATGGCCGGGGAGCTGTTTTTT.

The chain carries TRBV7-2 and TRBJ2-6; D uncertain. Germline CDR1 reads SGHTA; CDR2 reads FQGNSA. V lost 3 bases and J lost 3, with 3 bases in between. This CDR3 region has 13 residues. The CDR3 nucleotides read TGTGCCAGCAGCTTTCATGGGGCCAACGTCCTGACTTTC. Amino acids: CASSFHGANVLTF.

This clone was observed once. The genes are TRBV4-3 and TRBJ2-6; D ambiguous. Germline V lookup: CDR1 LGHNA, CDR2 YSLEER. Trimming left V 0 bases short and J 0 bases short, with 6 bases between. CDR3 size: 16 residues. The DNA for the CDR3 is TGCGCCAGCAGCCAAGAACGGTTCTCTGGGGCCAACGTCCTGACTTTC. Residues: CASSQERFSGANVLTF.

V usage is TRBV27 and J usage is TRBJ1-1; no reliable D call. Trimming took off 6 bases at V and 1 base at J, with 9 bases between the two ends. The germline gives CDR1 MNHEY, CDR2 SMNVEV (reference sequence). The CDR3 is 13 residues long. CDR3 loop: CASSPDWNTEAFF. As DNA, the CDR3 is TGTGCCAGCAGCCCAGACTGGAACACTGAAGCTTTCTTT.

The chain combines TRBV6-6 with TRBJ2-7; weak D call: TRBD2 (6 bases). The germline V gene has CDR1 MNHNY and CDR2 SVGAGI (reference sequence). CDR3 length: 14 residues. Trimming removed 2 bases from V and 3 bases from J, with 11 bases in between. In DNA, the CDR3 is TGTGCCAGCAGTTACGGGGGGAATGGCTACGAGCAGTACTTC. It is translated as CASSYGGNGYEQYF.

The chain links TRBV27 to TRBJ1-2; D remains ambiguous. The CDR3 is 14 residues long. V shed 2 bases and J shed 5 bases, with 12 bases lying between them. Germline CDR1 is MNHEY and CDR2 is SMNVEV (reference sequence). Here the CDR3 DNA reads TGTGCCAGCAGTTTAGGTGCAGATCCATATGGCTACACCTTC. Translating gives CASSLGADPYGYTF.

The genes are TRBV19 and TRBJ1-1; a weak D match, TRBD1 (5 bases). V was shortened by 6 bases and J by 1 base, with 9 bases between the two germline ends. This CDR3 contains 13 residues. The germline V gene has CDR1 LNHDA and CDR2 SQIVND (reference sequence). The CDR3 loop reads CASSLGGNTEAFF. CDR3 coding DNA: TGTGCCAGTAGCTTGGGGGGGAACACTGAAGCTTTCTTT.

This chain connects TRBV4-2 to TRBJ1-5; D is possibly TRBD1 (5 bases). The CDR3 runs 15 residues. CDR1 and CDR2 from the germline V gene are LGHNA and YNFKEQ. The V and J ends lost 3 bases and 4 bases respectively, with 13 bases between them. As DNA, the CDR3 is TGTGCCAGCAGCCAGGCTGACAGTGATAATCAGCCCCAGCATTTT. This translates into CASSQADSDNQPQHF.

This CDR3 reads CASSPTSGPSTDTQYF. In DNA form, the CDR3 reads TGCGCCAGCAGCCCCACCTCGGGTCCTAGCACAGATACGCAGTATTTT. This chain joins TRBV5-1 and TRBJ2-3; the D is unclear. The CDR3 totals 16 residues. The V gene lost 4 bases and the J gene lost 0 bases, with 15 bases spanning the gap. CDR1 and CDR2 from the germline V gene are SGHRS and YFSETQ.

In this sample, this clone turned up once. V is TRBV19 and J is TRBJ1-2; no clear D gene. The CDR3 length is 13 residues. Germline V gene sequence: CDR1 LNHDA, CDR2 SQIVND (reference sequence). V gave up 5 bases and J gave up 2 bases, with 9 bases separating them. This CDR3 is CASSLTENYGYTF. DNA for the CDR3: TGTGCCAGTAGTCTTACCGAGAACTATGGCTACACCTTC.

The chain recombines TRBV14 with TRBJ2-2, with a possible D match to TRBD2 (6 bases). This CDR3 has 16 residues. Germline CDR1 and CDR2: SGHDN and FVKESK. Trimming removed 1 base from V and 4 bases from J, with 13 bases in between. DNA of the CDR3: TGTGCCAGCAGCCAAGTAGCGGAACTACTCACCGGGGAGCTGTTTTTT. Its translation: CASSQVAELLTGELFF.

DNA for the CDR3: TGCGCCAGCAGCCAAGGGGACAGGGGGGACTACGAGCAGTACTTC. Its protein is CASSQGDRGDYEQYF. The chain employs TRBV4-3 and TRBJ2-7; TRBD1 matches 11 bases. The CDR3 loop spans 15 amino acids. Germline V gene sequence: CDR1 LGHNA, CDR2 YSLEER. Trimming took 1 base from V and 3 from J; bases not matched to a gene: 2.

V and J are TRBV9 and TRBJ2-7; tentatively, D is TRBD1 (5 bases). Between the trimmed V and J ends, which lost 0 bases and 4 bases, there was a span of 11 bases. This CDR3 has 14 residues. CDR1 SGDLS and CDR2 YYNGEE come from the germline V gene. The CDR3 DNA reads TGTGCCAGCAGCGTAGAAACAGGCCCTTACGAGCAGTACTTC. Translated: CASSVETGPYEQYF.

The DNA for the CDR3 is TGTGCCAGCAGCCCGACGGGGACAGGGGCCTACTCCTACGAGCAGTACTTC. Translating it yields CASSPTGTGAYSYEQYF. This chain links TRBV5-4 with TRBJ2-7, with TRBD1 identical over 10 bases. Germline V CDR1 and CDR2: SGHNT, YYREEE (reference sequence). The length of the CDR3 is 17 residues. The V and J ends lost 4 bases and 0 bases, in that order; junction bases with no gene match: 10.

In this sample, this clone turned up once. The CDR3 DNA sequence: TGTGCCAGCAACCCAGGGTTTCGCCAGAGCTCTGGGGCCAACGTCCTGACTTTC. Protein: CASNPGFRQSSGANVLTF. The V and J genes are TRBV27 and TRBJ2-6; D perhaps matches TRBD1 (5 bases). CDR1 and CDR2 (germline): MNHEY, SMNVEV (reference sequence). The CDR3 is made up of 18 amino acids. Trimming left V 7 bases short and J 0 bases short, with 19 bases between.

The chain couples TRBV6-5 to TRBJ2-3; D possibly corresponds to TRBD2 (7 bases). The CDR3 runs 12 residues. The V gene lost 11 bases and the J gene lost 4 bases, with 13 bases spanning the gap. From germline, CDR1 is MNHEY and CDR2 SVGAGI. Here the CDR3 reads CALGGGSDTQYF. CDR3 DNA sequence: TGTGCCCTGGGAGGGGGGTCAGATACGCAGTATTTT.

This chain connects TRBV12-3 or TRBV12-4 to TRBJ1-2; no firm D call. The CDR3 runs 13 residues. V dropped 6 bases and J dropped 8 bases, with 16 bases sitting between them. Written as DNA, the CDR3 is TGTGCCAGCAGCCAGCAGGAGGCGCAGGGCTACACCTTC. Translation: CASSQQEAQGYTF.

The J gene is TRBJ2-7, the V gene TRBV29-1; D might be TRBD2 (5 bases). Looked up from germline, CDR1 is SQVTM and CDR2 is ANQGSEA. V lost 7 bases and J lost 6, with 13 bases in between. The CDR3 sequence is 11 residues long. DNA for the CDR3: TGCAGCGCCTCAGAAGGAGGCGAGCAGTACTTC. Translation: CSASEGGEQYF.

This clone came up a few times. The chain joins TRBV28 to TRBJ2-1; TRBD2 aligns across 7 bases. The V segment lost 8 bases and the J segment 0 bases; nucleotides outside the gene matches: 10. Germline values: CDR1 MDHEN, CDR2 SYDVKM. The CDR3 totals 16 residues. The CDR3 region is CASLPAGGSSYNEQFF. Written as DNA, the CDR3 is TGTGCCAGCCTTCCTGCCGGGGGGAGCTCCTACAATGAGCAGTTCTTC.

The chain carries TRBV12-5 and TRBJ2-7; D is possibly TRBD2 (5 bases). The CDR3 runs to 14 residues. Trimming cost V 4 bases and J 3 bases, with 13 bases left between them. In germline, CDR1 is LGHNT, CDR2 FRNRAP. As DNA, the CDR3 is TGTGCTAGTGGTTCTCCCGACCGGGACTACGAGCAGTACTTC. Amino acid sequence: CASGSPDRDYEQYF.